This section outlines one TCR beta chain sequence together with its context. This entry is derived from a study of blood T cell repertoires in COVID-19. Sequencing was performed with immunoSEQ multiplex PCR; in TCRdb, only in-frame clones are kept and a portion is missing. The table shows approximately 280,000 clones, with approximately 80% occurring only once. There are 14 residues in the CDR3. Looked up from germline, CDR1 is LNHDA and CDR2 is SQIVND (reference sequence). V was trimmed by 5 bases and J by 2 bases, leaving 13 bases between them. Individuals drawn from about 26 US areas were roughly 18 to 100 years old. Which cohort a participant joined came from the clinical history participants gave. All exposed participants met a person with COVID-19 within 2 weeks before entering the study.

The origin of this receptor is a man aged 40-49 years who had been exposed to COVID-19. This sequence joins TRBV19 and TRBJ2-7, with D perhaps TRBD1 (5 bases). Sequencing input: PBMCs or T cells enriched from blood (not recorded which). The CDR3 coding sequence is TGTGCCAGTAGTGCGACGGACATTGCCTACGAGCAGTACTTC. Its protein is CASSATDIAYEQYF.